These T cell receptor beta chains were read from a single sample in a study of cytomegalovirus exposure and HLA in healthy donors. The table came from immunoSEQ multiplex PCR; TCRdb's copy has only in-frame clones and leaves some out. The table has over 150,000 clones, around nine tenths seen once. The sequenced material came from PBMCs. These TCRs come from a man aged 18 to 30 in good health and CMV-seropositive. CDR3s include the opening cysteine and the closing phenylalanine or tryptophan. Fields, in order: clone size, D gene, J gene, V gene, CDR3 DNA, CDR3 protein. A D gene is named only where the DNA matches it firmly. The listing skips clone size in some rows; elsewhere it reads once, few, many or a size class.

- - TRBJ1-1 TRBV7-8 TGTGCCAGCAGCCAGGGAGGGAACACTGAAGCTTTCTTT CASSQGGNTEAFF
- TRBD2 TRBJ2-1 TRBV5-1 TGCGCCAGCAGCTACGGACTAGCGGGAGTGTACAATGAGCAGTTCTTC CASSYGLAGVYNEQFF
once TRBD2 TRBJ2-1 TRBV14 TGTGCCAGCAGCCATGAAGGCCTAGCGGGAGTATTGTCCTACAATGAGCAGTTCTTC CASSHEGLAGVLSYNEQFF
- - TRBJ2-7 TRBV6-5 TGTGCCATACAGGGTCCTTACGAGCAGTACTTC CAIQGPYEQYF
- - TRBJ1-2 TRBV5-6 TGTGCCAGCAGCTTGGATTCAGGGGAGGGAGGCTACACCTTC CASSLDSGEGGYTF
- TRBD2 TRBJ2-1 TRBV4-3 TGCGCCAGCAGCGAAGGGACCACTAGCGGGAGGACCCAGTTCTTC CASSEGTTSGRTQFF
- TRBD1 TRBJ2-3 TRBV2 TGTGCCAGCAGAGACAGGGTTAGCACAGATACGCAGTATTTT CASRDRVSTDTQYF
- TRBD1 TRBJ1-1 TRBV5-1 TGCGCCAGCAGCTCTCGACCGGGACAGGGCACGAAAGCACGGCGGGACACTGAAGCTTTCTTT CASSSRPGQGTKARRDTEAFF
few - TRBJ2-7 TRBV5-4 TGTGCCAGCAGCGCTGACAGAGAGCAGTACTTC CASSADREQYF
- - TRBJ1-4 TRBV9 TGTGCCAGCAGCGTAGGGGGGCGAATGGCTGAAAAACTGTTTTTT CASSVGGRMAEKLFF
- TRBD1 TRBJ1-2 TRBV2 TGTGCCAGCAGTCCGGTGGGACAGGCACTTAACTATGGCTACACCTTC CASSPVGQALNYGYTF
once - TRBJ1-1 TRBV5-8 TGTGCCAGCAGCTTTCAGGTCCTGAACACTGAAGCTTTCTTT CASSFQVLNTEAFF
- - TRBJ2-5 TRBV5-1 TGCGCCAGCAGCCGAGACAGGACGAAAGAGACCCAGTACTTC CASSRDRTKETQYF
- TRBD1 TRBJ2-5 TRBV25-1 TGTGCCAGCACCCGAAGGTGGGACAGCCTGTACTTC CASTRRWDSLYF
- TRBD2 TRBJ2-3 TRBV7-8 TGTGCCAGCAGCTCGGGACTAGGCGCAGATACGCAGTATTTT CASSSGLGADTQYF
- TRBD1 TRBJ1-5 TRBV6-6 TGTGCCAGCAGCCCTAGGGGGCGCGGGAATCAGCCCCAGCATTTT CASSPRGRGNQPQHF
- TRBD2 TRBJ2-5 TRBV4-3 TGCGCCAGCAGCCAAGCGGCTAGCGCTAGCGGTGGAGAGACCCAGTACTTC CASSQAASASGGETQYF
- TRBD1 TRBJ2-4 TRBV4-3 TGCGCCAGCAGCCAAGATCGAGGGACAGGGGGTATACCAGAAAACATTCAGTACTTC CASSQDRGTGGIPENIQYF
- TRBD1 TRBJ2-7 TRBV6-5 TGTGCCAGCAGTCAACCGGGACAGGGGTCGAACGAGCAGTACTTC CASSQPGQGSNEQYF
once TRBD2 TRBJ2-2 TRBV5-1 TGCGCCAGCAGAAGGGCGGGCTCCGGGACTATAAACACCGGGGAGCTGTTTTTT CASRRAGSGTINTGELFF
once TRBD2 TRBJ2-5 TRBV5-1 TGCGCCAGCAGCGCGGTACTAGCGGGATCAAAAGAGACCCAGTACTTC CASSAVLAGSKETQYF
- - TRBJ2-3 TRBV5-1 TGCGCCACCCGGCCAGGGGGGAGCACAGATACGCAGTATTTT CATRPGGSTDTQYF
- - TRBJ2-3 TRBV9 TGTGCCAGCAGCGTAGAGGCGGGCGCAGATACGCAGTATTTT CASSVEAGADTQYF
- TRBD2 TRBJ2-7 TRBV30 TGTGCCTGGAGCTTTACGGGGGGGAAATACGAGCAGTACTTC CAWSFTGGKYEQYF
- TRBD1 TRBJ2-7 TRBV30 TGTGCCTGGAGCCACATGACAGGGTCGGACTACGAGCAGTACTTC CAWSHMTGSDYEQYF
- TRBD1 TRBJ2-1 TRBV9 TGTGCCAGCAGCGTTAGCTTGGGACAGGGGCGAAACAATGAGCAGTTCTTC CASSVSLGQGRNNEQFF